A single sample gave rise to the 9 T cell receptor beta chains below, sequenced in a study of blood T cell repertoires in COVID-19. Method: immunoSEQ multiplex PCR; TCRdb's copy keeps in-frame clones and lacks some. Of 110,000 to 150,000 clones listed, about 85% are singletons. Input material: PBMCs or T cells enriched from blood (not recorded which). The receptor source for this set is a woman aged 40 to 49 who had recovered from COVID-19.

This clone is a singleton in its sample. The genes are TRBV19 and TRBJ2-2; possibly TRBD2 for D (5 bases). CDR1 is LNHDA and CDR2 is SQIVND in the germline V gene (reference sequence). The CDR3 is made up of 13 amino acids. V was cut by 7 bases and J by 4 bases, with 10 bases left in between. The CDR3 loop reads CASTHRGTGELFF. CDR3 bases: TGTGCCAGTACCCACCGGGGCACCGGGGAGCTGTTTTTT.

This chain joins TRBV27 and TRBJ1-6; no definite D call. This CDR3 has 15 residues. Germline V gives CDR1 MNHEY, CDR2 SMNVEV (reference sequence). Trimming stripped 3 bases from V and 0 bases from J, with 6 bases between. CDR3 residues: CASSFTSSYNSPLHF. As DNA, the CDR3 is TGTGCCAGCAGTTTTACCAGCTCCTATAATTCACCCCTCCACTTT.

The chain is built from TRBV5-6 and TRBJ1-6; 10 nucleotides agree with TRBD1. The CDR3 length is 16 residues. V lost 4 bases and J lost 6; bases outside the gene matches: 7. Germline assignment: CDR1 SGHDT and CDR2 YYEEEE. The chain's CDR3 is CASSRGTGEGNSPLHF. CDR3 in DNA: TGTGCCAGCAGCCGCGGGACAGGGGAAGGTAATTCACCCCTCCACTTT. Combining the CDR3 with reference TRBV5-6 and TRBJ1-6 gives the whole variable domain DAGVTQSPTHLIKTRGQQVTLRCSPKSGHDTVSWYQQALGQGPQFIFQYYEEEERQRGNFPDRFSGHQFPNYSSELNVNALLLGDSALYLCASSRGTGEGNSPLHFGNGTRLTVT.

The chain couples TRBV3-1 (or the pseudogene TRBV3-2) to TRBJ1-2; TRBD1 might be the D (5 bases). The CDR3 contains 15 residues. Per germline, CDR1 LGHDT and CDR2 YNNKEL (reference sequence). V was clipped by 2 bases and J by 8 bases, with 18 bases between them. The CDR3 here is CASSQPGGWAGGYTF. The DNA for the CDR3 is TGTGCCAGCAGCCAACCGGGGGGGTGGGCTGGCGGCTACACCTTC.

The rearrangement joins TRBV19 to TRBJ2-3; possibly TRBD1 for D (5 bases). With 9 bases removed from V and 4 bases from J, the gap between germline ends came to 17 bases. The length of the CDR3 is 14 residues. Germline CDR1 reads LNHDA; CDR2 reads SQIVND (reference sequence). The CDR3 spells CASWTTYPPDTQYF. The CDR3 coding sequence is TGTGCCAGCTGGACAACTTATCCCCCAGATACGCAGTATTTT.

The CDR3 coding sequence is TGTGCCAGCACCAAAGAACCCCAGACGGGAGCCCTCGGAGATACGCAGTATTTT. The encoded protein is CASTKEPQTGALGDTQYF. The J gene is TRBJ2-3, the V gene TRBV21-1; the DNA was not compared with TRBD2, the D call given in the table. TRBV21-1 is a known pseudogene. This CDR3 is built from 18 residues.

CDR3 coding DNA: TGTGCCAGCAGTCCCCTCGGACTAGCGGGGGGGACCTACAATGAGCAGTTCTTC. As protein: CASSPLGLAGGTYNEQFF. The gene calls are TRBV27 and TRBJ2-1, with 15 positions matching TRBD2. V shed 5 bases, J shed 2 bases, and the junction held 7 bases outside the gene matches. The germline CDR1 and CDR2 sequences are MNHEY and SMNVEV (reference sequence). The CDR3 has 18 amino acids.

The gene calls are TRBV14 and TRBJ1-2; TRBD1 aligns across 8 bases. This CDR3 is 15 amino acids long. V trimming: 5 bases; J trimming: 5 bases; junction bases outside the gene matches: 10. The germline V gene has CDR1 SGHDN and CDR2 FVKESK. The CDR3 loop is CASSNVPDRAYGYTF. The CDR3, as DNA: TGTGCCAGCAGCAACGTCCCGGACAGGGCGTATGGCTACACCTTC.

CDR3 sequence: CASSLAGTGNQPQHF. The CDR3 bases are TGTGCCAGCAGCCTGGCCGGGACAGGGAATCAGCCCCAGCATTTT. This chain uses TRBV11-2 with TRBJ1-5, with 9 bases lining up with TRBD1. The CDR3 runs 15 residues. Germline loops: CDR1 SGHAT, CDR2 FQNNGV. V lost 5 bases and J lost 4; bases outside the gene matches: 6. The full variable domain, in which reference TRBV11-2 and TRBJ1-5 provide the parts outside the CDR3, is EAGVAQSPRYKIIEKRQSVAFWCNPISGHATLYWYQQILGQGPKLLIQFQNNGVVDDSQLPKDRFSAERLKGVDSTLKIQPAKLEDSAVYLCASSLAGTGNQPQHFGDGTRLSIL.